Described below is a single TCR beta chain sequence and its context. As yet, its antigen is unknown. The data were obtained in a study of cytomegalovirus exposure and HLA in healthy donors. General study findings and limits: Three chains linked to CMV were shown in vitro to be specific for CMV antigens. A few V segments could not be told apart, such as TRBV6-2 and TRBV6-3, and were left out.

Germline V CDR1 and CDR2: GTSNPN, SVGIG (reference sequence). The J segment lost 0 bases and the V segment lost 3 bases, leaving 7 bases of the junction unmatched. The CDR3 is made up of 16 amino acids. PCR used 60 Vbeta primers and 13 Jbeta primers. Study processing details: About 11 million shared chains were among the approximately 87 million unique TCR beta chains that a later analysis counted. Sequencing was performed with immunoSEQ multiplex PCR; in TCRdb, only in-frame clones are kept and a portion is missing. V and J calls and clone size come straight from that table; D and trimming were deduced from the DNA. The data contain approximately 150,000 clones, roughly 80% of them seen just once; the ten biggest clones take up approximately 3%.

This TCR came from a male donor in good health and CMV-seronegative. Specimen: PBMCs. J is TRBJ1-5 and V is TRBV30, with TRBD1 identical over 8 bases. The CDR3 protein is CAWSQGARGSNQPQHF. CDR3 coding DNA: TGTGCCTGGAGCCAGGGGGCGCGGGGTAGCAATCAGCCCCAGCATTTT.